These 29 T cell receptor beta chains originate from one sample sequenced in a study of tumor-infiltrating lymphocytes in primary liver carcinoma. Production of TCR beta cDNA used roughly 480 ng total RNA together with a constant-region primer. TCR beta libraries came from three nested multiplex PCR rounds using slightly modified ARM-PCR. The first two PCR rounds, roughly 10 cycles each, used TRBV1-TRBV30 forward primers and a C-beta reverse primer. One entry per CDR3 protein, called by TCRdb with MiXCR from the multiplex PCR reads. In the table there are about 84,000 distinct CDR3 sequences, more than 65% of which are singletons. Total RNA and DNA came together from roughly 20-30 mg of bulk tissue without cell sorting. Material: liver tumor tissue from sampling region 1. Subset specified: tumor region T1, superior pole. The receptors come from a man aged 40-49 years with primary liver carcinoma and hepatitis B virus infection.

In regard to this clonotype: A read error may produce the germline difference seen at one junction end. The V and J genes are TRBV29-1 and TRBJ2-7, with D perhaps matching TRBD2 (5 bases). The CDR3 covers 15 residues. Germline V CDR1 and CDR2: SQVTM, ANQGSEA. DNA of the CDR3: TGCAGTGTTGAGTTGCAGCGGAAGGGCCCTTACGAGCAGTACTTC. This gives the protein CSVELQRKGPYEQYF.

In the case of this clonotype: The junction departs from germline at one end; a sequencing error may be responsible. This chain connects TRBV11-2 to TRBJ2-5; D might be TRBD2 (5 bases). Germline CDR1 and CDR2: SGHAT and FQNNGV. There are 15 residues in the CDR3. For the CDR3, the DNA is TGTGCCAGAAGCTTAAGGCCCGGGAACGGGGAGACCCAATACTTC. This encodes CARSLRPGNGETQYF. Filled out from reference TRBV11-2 and TRBJ2-5, the complete variable domain reads EAGVAQSPRYKIIEKRQSVAFWCNPISGHATLYWYQQILGQGPKLLIQFQNNGVVDDSQLPKDRFSAERLKGVDSTLKIQPAKLEDSAVYLCARSLRPGNGETQYFGPGTRLLVL.

A word on this clonotype: A single base separates this from a much larger clone, so it may be a read error. The V gene is TRBV28, the J gene TRBJ2-2; the D call may be TRBD1 or TRBD2 (5 bases each). The germline CDR1 and CDR2 sequences are MDHEN and SYDVKM. The CDR3 covers 15 residues. In DNA form, the CDR3 reads TGTACCAGCAGTTTTTGGGACCGGGAAGCCGGGGAGCTGTTTTTT. Translated: CTSSFWDREAGELFF.

About this clonotype itself: Because it lacks the conserved phenylalanine or tryptophan at the end, this CDR3 is likely a read error. It is unclear where the CDR3 begins or ends on the DNA, so no DNA is shown, and the CDR3 is as TCRdb lists it. The rearrangement links TRBV4-1 to TRBJ1-1; the table gives TRBD1 as D, unverified against the DNA. The CDR3 adds up to 15 amino acids, both ends counted. Germline lookup yields CDR1 MGHRA and CDR2 YSYEKL. The CDR3 sequence: CASSQDPDRVVEASI.

Comment on this clonotype: One junction end disagrees with the germline gene, perhaps due to a read error. The CDR3 protein is CANSGPSHEQHF. Written as DNA, the CDR3 is TGTGCCAACAGTGGGCCCTCCCACGAGCAGCACTTC. The chain combines TRBV6-1 with TRBJ2-7; D is ambiguous. Per germline, CDR1 MNHNS and CDR2 SASEGT. The CDR3 runs 12 residues.

Points on this clonotype: Because the CDR3 is missing its conserved closing phenylalanine or tryptophan, this is likely a read error. The chain is built from TRBV6-1 and TRBJ1-1, with no clear D. This CDR3 contains 13 residues. CDR1 MNHNS and CDR2 SASEGT come from the germline V gene. V was trimmed by 4 bases and J by 5 bases, leaving 11 bases between them. CDR3 bases: TGTGCCAGCAGTGTGATCGGTAGTACTGAAGCTTTCTAT. This translates into CASSVIGSTEAFY.

Details on this clonotype: The junction differs from germline at one of its ends, possibly a read error. This chain links TRBV14 with TRBJ2-3, with 12 bases fitting TRBD2. This CDR3 contains 16 residues. Germline CDR1 is SGHDN and CDR2 is FVKESK. The CDR3 here is CASRQGASGRVDTQYF. CDR3 nucleotides: TGTGCCAGCAGGCAAGGCGCTAGCGGGAGGGTAGATACGCAGTATTTT.

The table lists this clonotype with a count of one. The junction differs from germline at one of its ends, possibly a read error. The chain joins TRBV12-3 or TRBV12-4 to TRBJ1-6; D call uncertain. The CDR3 extends over 15 amino acids. The CDR3 loop is CASSLIGVGNSPLLF. Written as DNA, the CDR3 is TGTGCCAGTAGTTTAATCGGGGTTGGTAATTCACCTCTCCTCTTT.

Notes on this clonotype: One end of the junction fails to match germline, which may point to a read error. The genes are TRBV30 and TRBJ1-3; D is undetermined. CDR3 length equals 14 residues. From germline, CDR1 is GTSNPN and CDR2 SVGIG (reference sequence). The DNA of the CDR3 is TGTGCCCGGATGAGGTCCGACTCTGGAAACACCATAAATTTT. This translates into CARMRSDSGNTINF.

V and J are TRBV30 and TRBJ1-4; no clear D. V was trimmed by 4 bases and J by 0 bases, leaving 12 bases between them. CDR3 length: 15 amino acids. Germline CDR1 is GTSNPN and CDR2 is SVGIG (reference sequence). In DNA form, the CDR3 reads TGTGCCTGGAATGTCCTGGGCTCAACTAATGAAAAACTGTTTTTT. Translated, it gives CAWNVLGSTNEKLFF.

V and J are TRBV29-1 and TRBJ1-5; tentative D call: TRBD1 (6 bases). Germline CDR1 and CDR2: SQVTM and ANQGSEA. The CDR3 extends over 14 amino acids. V lost 4 bases and J 16 bases, leaving 26 bases between the germline ends. CDR3 sequence reads: CSVAGGQGNQHHHF. CDR3 coding DNA: TGCAGCGTTGCCGGGGGGCAAGGGAATCAGCACCACCATTTT.

About this clonotype: Here the CDR3 omits its conserved ending phenylalanine or tryptophan, so a read error is the likely source. This chain uses TRBV12-3 or TRBV12-4 with TRBJ2-7, with no clear D. CDR3 length: 15 residues. The CDR3, as DNA: TGTGCCAGTAGTTTAGACCTCGGATCCCAGTCTGAGCAGTACTCC. As protein: CASSLDLGSQSEQYS.

As concerns this clonotype: A much more abundant neighbour one base away suggests this may be a read error. The CDR3 protein is CASSSKQGAGTPSYNEQFF. In DNA form, the CDR3 reads TGTGCCAGCAGCTCCAAACAGGGGGCAGGGACCCCTTCCTACAATGAGCAGTTCTTC. The chain has TRBV7-9 and TRBJ2-1; 9 bases map to TRBD1. CDR1 and CDR2 (germline): SEHNR, FQNEAQ (reference sequence). The CDR3 covers 19 residues. With V trimmed by 4 bases and J by 1 base, 14 bases remained unmatched.

A note on this clonotype: One junction end disagrees with the germline gene, perhaps due to a read error. The gene calls are TRBV7-3 and TRBJ2-2; no clear D gene. CDR3 length equals 13 residues. Germline V gene lookup returns CDR1 SGHTA and CDR2 FQGTGA. In DNA form, the CDR3 reads TGCGCCAGAAGTAACACACACACCGGGGAGCTGTTTTTT. It specifies CARSNTHTGELFF.

The chain carries TRBV11-2 and TRBJ2-1, with D maybe TRBD2 (5 bases). The V end lost 1 base, the J end lost 15 bases, and 13 bases lay between the germline ends. Per the germline V gene, CDR1 is SGHAT and CDR2 is FQNNGV. This CDR3 is 12 amino acids long. Here the CDR3 DNA reads TGTGCCAGCAGCTTAGTCGGGAATGAATGGTTCTTC. This translates into CASSLVGNEWFF.

A word on this clonotype: A single base separates this from a much larger clone, so it may be a read error. This chain connects TRBV24-1 to TRBJ1-1; 7 nucleotides line up with TRBD1. The CDR3 spans 15 residues. Germline V gives CDR1 KGHDR, CDR2 SFDVKD. DNA of the CDR3: TGTGCCATCAGTGATTTGGGAGGGGGCAATTCGGAAGCTTTCTTT. Its protein is CAISDLGGGNSEAFF.

Of note for this clonotype: A read error may be the cause here, since a much bigger clone is one base away. The gene calls are TRBV28 and TRBJ1-1; maybe TRBD1 (6 bases). This CDR3 comprises 14 residues. Germline V gene sequence: CDR1 MDHEN, CDR2 SYDVKM. CDR3 residues: CASSLGQPNIEAFF. For the CDR3, the DNA is TGTGCCAGCAGTCTTGGACAGCCGAACATTGAAGCTTTCTTT.

Regarding this clonotype: The junction differs from germline at one of its ends, possibly a read error. The chain recombines TRBV4-1 with TRBJ2-1, with D possibly matching TRBD2 (6 bases). The germline CDR1 and CDR2 sequences are MGHRA and YSYEKL. CDR3 length equals 17 residues. The CDR3 loop reads CASSLKMLASRSNKQFF. In DNA, the CDR3 is TGCGCCAGTAGCCTTAAGATGCTAGCGAGCAGGTCCAATAAGCAGTTCTTC.

This clonotype appeared a single time. At one end, the junction sequence differs from germline, possibly due to a read error. The chain joins TRBV19 to TRBJ2-5; possible D gene TRBD1, 5 bases. Germline CDR1 LNHDA, CDR2 SQIVND (reference sequence). The CDR3 runs 13 residues. DNA for the CDR3: TGTGCCAGTAGTATAGCTGGGGCACAGACCCGGTACTTC. It translates to CASSIAGAQTRYF.

The rearrangement uses TRBV12-3 or TRBV12-4 and TRBJ1-5; D possibly corresponds to TRBD1 (5 bases). The CDR3 is made up of 16 amino acids. V shed 6 bases and J shed 3 bases, with 18 bases lying between them. The CDR3 nucleotides read TGTGCCAGCAGCTTCCACTGGACATGCCTCAATCAGCCCCAGCATTTT. It yields the protein CASSFHWTCLNQPQHF.

A remark on this clonotype: This may be a read error: a much more frequent sequence differs by one nucleotide. CDR3 amino acids: CAISSTGPLGEKLFF. CDR3 nucleotides: TGTGCCATCAGTTCCACAGGGCCCCTAGGCGAAAAACTGTTTTTT. The V and J genes are TRBV2 and TRBJ1-4; D may be TRBD1 (6 bases). Germline V gene lookup returns CDR1 SNHLY and CDR2 FYNNEI. The CDR3 has 15 residues.

This clonotype occurred many times. V usage is TRBV6-2 or TRBV6-3 and J usage is TRBJ2-7, with TRBD2 identical over 8 bases. With V trimmed by 2 bases and J by 4 bases, 7 bases remained unmatched. The CDR3 spans 15 residues. Germline lookup yields CDR1 MNHEY and CDR2 SVGEGT. The CDR3 spells CASSYRGLATYEQYF. Written as DNA, the CDR3 is TGTGCCAGCAGTTACCGAGGACTAGCTACGTACGAGCAGTACTTC.

To note about this clonotype: No conserved phenylalanine or tryptophan is present at the end of the CDR3, so a read error is the likely explanation. The rearrangement uses TRBV29-1 and TRBJ2-3; a possible D gene is TRBD2 (5 bases). Per germline, CDR1 SQVTM and CDR2 ANQGSEA. Trimming pared 4 bases from V and 1 base from J, leaving 18 bases between. The CDR3 extends over 16 amino acids. The CDR3: CSVAGFTSAGTDTQYS. CDR3 DNA sequence: TGCAGCGTTGCCGGTTTTACTAGTGCCGGCACAGATACGCAGTATTCT.

About this clonotype itself: The limits of the CDR3 on the DNA are not certain, so only TCRdb's listed CDR3 is given. The chain joins TRBV29-1 to TRBJ1-2. Germline lookup yields CDR1 SQVTM and CDR2 ANQGSEA. The CDR3 extends over 11 residues, inclusive of both ends. CDR3: CSVATGSSHTF.

The gene calls are TRBV4-1 and TRBJ1-2, with 10 bases fitting TRBD1. The V and J ends lost 4 bases and 8 bases, in that order; junction bases with no gene match: 19. This CDR3 is 18 amino acids long. Looked up from germline, CDR1 is MGHRA and CDR2 is YSYEKL. CDR3 protein: CASSLEPRSGQGPLGYTF. The CDR3 DNA sequence: TGCGCCAGCAGCCTCGAGCCCCGATCGGGACAGGGGCCTTTAGGCTACACCTTC.

This clonotype was picked up many times. The CDR3 nucleotides read TGTGCCAGCAGTAACCGGGACCTCACAGATACGCAGTATTTT. It encodes CASSNRDLTDTQYF. This chain uses TRBV2 with TRBJ2-3, with D perhaps given as TRBD1 or TRBD2 (5 bases each). Germline V lookup: CDR1 SNHLY, CDR2 FYNNEI. V lost 5 bases to trimming and J lost 2 bases, with 11 bases between them. CDR3 length: 14 amino acids.

This clonotype was seen more than once but under ten times. V usage is TRBV20-1 and J usage is TRBJ2-1; D gene ambiguous. The CDR3 is 15 amino acids. In germline, CDR1 is DFQATT, CDR2 SNEGSKA (reference sequence). Deletions cut 4 bases from V and 5 bases from J, with 18 bases between. DNA for the CDR3: TGCAGTGCTACAGCCTACACCATCCTGGACAATGAGCAGTTCTTC. It is translated as CSATAYTILDNEQFF.

This clonotype was recorded once. The chain links TRBV6-6 to TRBJ2-7, with D uncertain. CDR3 length: 13 amino acids. Germline CDR1 MNHNY, CDR2 SVGAGI (reference sequence). CDR3 amino acids: CESSFGPDYEQYF. The DNA for the CDR3 is TGTGAAAGCAGTTTCGGACCGGACTACGAGCAGTACTTC.

In its sample, this clonotype was seen once. An end of the junction differs from the germline gene, which may be a read error. The chain is built from TRBV11-2 and TRBJ2-2, with a tentative D call TRBD2 (5 bases). The CDR3 is 16 amino acids. Germline loops: CDR1 SGHAT, CDR2 FQNNGV. The CDR3, as DNA: TGTGCCAGCAACTTAGTGGCGCTACCGGGAACCGAGGAGCTGTTTTTT. Translation: CASNLVALPGTEELFF.